One sample yielded the 5 T cell receptor beta chains listed below, sequenced in a study of vaccination and CD4 T cells after COVID-19. Cultured CD4+ T cell DNA was sequenced using the Oncomine TCR Beta short-read assay. TCRdb reprocessed the PCR reads via MiXCR and lists one record per CDR3 protein. The table lists 5,000 to 8,000 distinct CDR3 sequences, approximately 52% of them singletons. No cognate antigen is known for these TCRs. The treatment was: roughly ten-day PBMC culture with coronavirus spike peptide pools or control peptides (ViraFEST assay). The collection of CD4+ T cells from the unexposed donor took place before the COVID-19 pandemic (2011-2018). Sequenced: CD4+ T cells from blood, cultured in vitro. The source of these receptors is a human donor in good health.

This clonotype was seen only a few times. The genes are TRBV28 and TRBJ1-1; D remains ambiguous. V shed 4 bases and J shed 5 bases, with 8 bases lying between them. Germline V CDR1 and CDR2: MDHEN, SYDVKM. The CDR3 loop spans 12 amino acids. The CDR3 coding sequence is TGTGCCAGCAGTTCCCTTGCGACTGAAGCTTTCTTT. Translation gives CASSSLATEAFF.

A few counts support this clonotype. This chain joins TRBV4-1 and TRBJ2-5; D remains ambiguous. V was cut by 5 bases and J by 5 bases, with 12 bases left in between. From germline, CDR1 is MGHRA and CDR2 YSYEKL. The CDR3 contains 13 residues. CDR3 sequence reads: CASSAIVGETQYF. The CDR3 nucleotides read TGCGCCAGCAGCGCAATAGTGGGGGAGACCCAGTACTTC.

This clonotype occurred a few times. The chain joins TRBV6-1 to TRBJ2-6, with a possible D match to TRBD2 (5 bases). V lost 6 bases to trimming and J lost 4 bases, with 10 bases between them. CDR3 size: 14 residues. Germline V CDR1 and CDR2: MNHNS, SASEGT. The CDR3 nucleotides are TGTGCCAGCAGCCGGGATCTGGGGGCCAACGTCCTGACTTTC. It yields the protein CASSRDLGANVLTF.

The J gene is TRBJ2-1, the V gene TRBV19; 9 bases agree with TRBD2. This CDR3 has 14 residues. Germline assignment: CDR1 LNHDA and CDR2 SQIVND (reference sequence). Trimming took 7 bases from V and 10 from J; bases not matched to a gene: 11. CDR3 region: CASKAGGPGREQFF. CDR3 coding DNA: TGTGCCAGTAAGGCGGGAGGGCCGGGCAGAGAGCAGTTCTTC.

The V gene is TRBV19, the J gene TRBJ1-6; TRBD1 aligns across 7 bases. Germline V gene sequence: CDR1 LNHDA, CDR2 SQIVND (reference sequence). V gave up 5 bases and J gave up 5 bases; unmatched junction bases: 18. This CDR3 is built from 19 residues. CDR3 sequence (DNA): TGTGCCAGTAGTTCGTATGGTGGAGGGGGCTCAGGAAATAATTCACCCCTCCACTTT. Its translation is CASSSYGGGGSGNNSPLHF. Combining the CDR3 with reference TRBV19 and TRBJ1-6 gives the whole variable domain DGGITQSPKYLFRKEGQNVTLSCEQNLNHDAMYWYRQDPGQGLRLIYYSQIVNDFQKGDIAEGYSVSREKKESFPLTVTSAQKNPTAFYLCASSSYGGGGSGNNSPLHFGNGTRLTVT.